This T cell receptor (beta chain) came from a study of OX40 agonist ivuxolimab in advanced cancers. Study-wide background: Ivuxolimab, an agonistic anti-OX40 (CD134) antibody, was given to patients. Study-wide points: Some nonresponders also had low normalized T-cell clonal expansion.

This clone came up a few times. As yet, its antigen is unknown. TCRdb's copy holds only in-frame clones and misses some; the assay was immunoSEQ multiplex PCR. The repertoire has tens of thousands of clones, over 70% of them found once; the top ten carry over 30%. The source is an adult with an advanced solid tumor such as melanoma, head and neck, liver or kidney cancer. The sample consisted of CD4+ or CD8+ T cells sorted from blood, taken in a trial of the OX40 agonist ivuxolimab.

DNA for the CDR3: TGTGCCAGCAGCACTGGACTAGCGGATTACAATGAGCAGTTCTTC. Its protein is CASSTGLADYNEQFF. The V and J genes are TRBV6-5 and TRBJ2-1; 10 bases align to TRBD2. The germline V gene encodes CDR1 MNHEY and CDR2 SVGAGI. The CDR3 runs to 15 residues. V lost 6 bases and J lost 4; bases outside the gene matches: 6.